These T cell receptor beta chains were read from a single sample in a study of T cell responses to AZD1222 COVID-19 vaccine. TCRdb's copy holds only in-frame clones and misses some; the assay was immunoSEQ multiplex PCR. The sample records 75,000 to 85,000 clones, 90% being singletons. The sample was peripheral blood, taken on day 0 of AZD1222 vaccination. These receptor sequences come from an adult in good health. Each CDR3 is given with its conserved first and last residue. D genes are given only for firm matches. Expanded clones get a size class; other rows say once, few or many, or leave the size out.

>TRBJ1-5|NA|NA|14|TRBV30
CAWSARNSNQPQHF
TGTGCCTGGAGTGCGAGGAATAGCAATCAGCCCCAGCATTTT
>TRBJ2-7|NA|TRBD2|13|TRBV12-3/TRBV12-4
CASSLGGSYEQYF
TGTGCCAGCAGTCTCGGGGGGTCCTACGAGCAGTACTTC
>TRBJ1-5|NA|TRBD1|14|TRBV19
CASRDDRGGQPQHF
TGTGCCAGTAGAGACGACAGGGGTGGTCAGCCCCAGCATTTT
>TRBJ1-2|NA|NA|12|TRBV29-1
CSVGDPPYGYTF
TGCAGCGTGGGGGACCCCCCTTATGGCTACACCTTC
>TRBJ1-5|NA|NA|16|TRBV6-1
CASSEAISRKNQPQHF
TGTGCCAGCAGTGAAGCGATTAGCCGGAAGAATCAGCCCCAGCATTTT
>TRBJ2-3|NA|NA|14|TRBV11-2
CASSSTVETDTQYF
TGTGCCAGCAGCTCAACGGTAGAGACAGATACGCAGTATTTT
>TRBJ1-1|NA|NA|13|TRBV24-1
CATSGGSNTEAFF
TGTGCCACCAGTGGCGGATCTAACACTGAAGCTTTCTTT
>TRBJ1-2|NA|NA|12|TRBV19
CASQDSLYGYTF
TGTGCCAGTCAAGACAGTCTCTATGGCTACACCTTC
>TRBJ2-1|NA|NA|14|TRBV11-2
CASSLEYRVNEQFF
TGTGCCAGCAGCTTAGAATACAGGGTAAATGAGCAGTTCTTC
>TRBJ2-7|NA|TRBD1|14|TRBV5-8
CASSLGSGQYEQYF
TGTGCCAGCAGCTTGGGCTCGGGACAGTACGAGCAGTACTTC
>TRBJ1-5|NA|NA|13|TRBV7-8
CASSLGQNQPQHF
TGTGCCAGCAGCTTAGGACAGAATCAGCCCCAGCATTTT
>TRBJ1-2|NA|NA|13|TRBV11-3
CASSLRGGFGYTF
TGTGCCAGCAGCTTAAGGGGGGGATTCGGCTACACCTTC
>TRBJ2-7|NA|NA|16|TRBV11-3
CASSLNLVGAVYEQYF
TGTGCCAGCAGCTTAAATTTAGTGGGGGCTGTCTACGAGCAGTACTTC
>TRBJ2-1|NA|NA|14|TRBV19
CASSGERAYNEQFF
TGTGCCAGTAGTGGAGAGCGGGCCTACAATGAGCAGTTCTTC
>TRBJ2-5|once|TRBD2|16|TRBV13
CASSLLTSGMGETQYF
TGTGCCAGCAGCTTACTGACTAGCGGGATGGGAGAGACCCAGTACTTC
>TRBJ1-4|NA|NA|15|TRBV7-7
CASSFSTGTNEKLFF
TGTGCCAGCAGCTTTAGTACGGGAACTAATGAAAAACTGTTTTTT
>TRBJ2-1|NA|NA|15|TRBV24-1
CATSDLEQQDDEQFF
TGTGCCACCAGTGATTTGGAGCAGCAGGATGATGAGCAGTTCTTC
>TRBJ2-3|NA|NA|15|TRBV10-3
CAIRERRGAGDTQYF
TGTGCCATCAGGGAAAGGCGCGGGGCCGGGGATACGCAGTATTTT
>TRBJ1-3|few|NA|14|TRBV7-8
CASSEWTAGNTIYF
TGTGCCAGCAGCGAATGGACAGCTGGAAACACCATATATTTT
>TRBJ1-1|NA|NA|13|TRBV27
CASSLRVDTEAFF
TGTGCCAGCAGTTTAAGGGTGGACACTGAAGCTTTCTTT
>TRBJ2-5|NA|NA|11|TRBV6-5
CASWGRETQYF
TGTGCCAGCTGGGGTAGGGAGACCCAGTACTTC
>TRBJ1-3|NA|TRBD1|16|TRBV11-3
CASSLGGQYSGNTIYF
TGTGCCAGCAGCTTAGGGGGACAGTACTCTGGAAACACCATATATTTT
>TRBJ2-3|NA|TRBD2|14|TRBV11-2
CASSTSGSADTQYF
TGTGCCAGCAGCACTAGCGGGAGTGCAGATACGCAGTATTTT
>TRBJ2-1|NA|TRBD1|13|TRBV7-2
CASSEDRGNEQFF
TGTGCCAGCAGCGAGGACAGGGGCAATGAGCAGTTCTTC
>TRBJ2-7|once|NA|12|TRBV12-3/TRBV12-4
CASSLAGYEQYF
TGTGCCAGCAGTTTAGCGGGGTACGAGCAGTACTTC
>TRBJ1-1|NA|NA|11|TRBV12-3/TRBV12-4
CASTPRTEAFF
TGTGCCAGCACCCCGCGGACTGAAGCTTTCTTT
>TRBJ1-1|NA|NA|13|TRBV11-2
CASTAGSNTEAFF
TGTGCCAGCACCGCGGGGTCGAACACTGAAGCTTTCTTT
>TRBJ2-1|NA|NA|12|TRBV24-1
CATSDSLVGEFF
TGTGCCACCAGTGACTCCCTGGTAGGGGAGTTCTTC
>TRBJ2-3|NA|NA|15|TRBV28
CASSRLGLGTDTQYF
TGTGCCAGCAGCCGTCTAGGGCTAGGCACAGATACGCAGTATTTT
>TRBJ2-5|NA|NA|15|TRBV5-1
CASSFNQGKQETQYF
TGCGCCAGCAGCTTTAATCAGGGGAAGCAAGAGACCCAGTACTTC
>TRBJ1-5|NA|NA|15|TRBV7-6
CASSASGVGNQPQHF
TGTGCCAGCAGCGCCTCTGGGGTGGGAAATCAGCCCCAGCATTTT
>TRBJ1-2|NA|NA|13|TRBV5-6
CASSLAGSYGYTF
TGTGCCAGCAGCTTGGCAGGGAGCTATGGCTACACCTTC
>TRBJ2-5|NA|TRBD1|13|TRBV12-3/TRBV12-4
CASRGTVEETQYF
TGTGCCAGCAGGGGGACAGTCGAAGAGACCCAGTACTTC
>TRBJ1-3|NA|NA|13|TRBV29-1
CSVLISLGNTIYF
TGCAGCGTTCTGATAAGTTTGGGAAACACCATATATTTT
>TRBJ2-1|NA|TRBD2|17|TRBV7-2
CASSAVDTGGPYNEQFF
TGTGCCAGCAGCGCCGTTGATACGGGGGGGCCCTACAATGAGCAGTTCTTC
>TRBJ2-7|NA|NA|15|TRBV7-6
CASSLVSGSLYEQYF
TGTGCCAGCAGCTTAGTAAGCGGTTCTCTTTACGAGCAGTACTTC
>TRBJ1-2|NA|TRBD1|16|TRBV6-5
CASSYSGRGTDYGYTF
TGTGCCAGCAGTTATTCGGGTCGGGGGACAGACTATGGCTACACCTTC
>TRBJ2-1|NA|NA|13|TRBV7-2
CASSLENGDEQFF
TGTGCCAGCAGCTTAGAAAATGGCGATGAGCAGTTCTTC
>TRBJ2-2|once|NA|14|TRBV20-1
CSASPNLGKGELFF
TGCAGTGCTAGTCCCAATTTGGGAAAAGGGGAGCTGTTTTTT
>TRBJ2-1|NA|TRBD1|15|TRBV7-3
CASSIGQGAVNEQFF
TGTGCCAGCAGCATAGGACAGGGGGCTGTCAATGAGCAGTTCTTC
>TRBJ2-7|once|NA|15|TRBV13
CASSPGGGLSYEQYF
TGTGCCAGCAGCCCAGGGGGGGGGCTGTCCTACGAGCAGTACTTC
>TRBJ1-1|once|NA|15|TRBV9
CASSVASGMRTEAFF
TGTGCCAGCAGCGTAGCTTCGGGGATGAGAACTGAAGCTTTCTTT
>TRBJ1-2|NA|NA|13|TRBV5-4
CASSLPIGSGYTF
TGTGCCAGCAGCTTGCCTATAGGGAGTGGCTACACCTTC
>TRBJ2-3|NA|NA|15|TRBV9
CASSATGTSTDTQYF
TGTGCCAGCAGCGCCACAGGGACTTCTACAGATACGCAGTATTTT
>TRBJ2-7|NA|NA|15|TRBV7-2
CASSLADSRSYEQYF
TGTGCCAGCAGCTTAGCGGACAGCCGAAGCTACGAGCAGTACTTC
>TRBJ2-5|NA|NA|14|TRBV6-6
CASSYGGQQETQYF
TGTGCCAGCAGTTACGGGGGTCAACAAGAGACCCAGTACTTC
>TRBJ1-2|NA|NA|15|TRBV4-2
CASSQAKTPNYGYTF
TGTGCCAGCAGCCAAGCGAAGACTCCTAACTATGGCTACACCTTC
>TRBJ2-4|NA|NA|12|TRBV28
CASNKGENIQYF
TGTGCCAGCAACAAAGGGGAAAACATTCAGTACTTC
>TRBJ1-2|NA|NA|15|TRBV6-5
CASFTRGGANYGYTF
TGTGCCAGCTTCACGCGCGGGGGAGCTAACTATGGCTACACCTTC
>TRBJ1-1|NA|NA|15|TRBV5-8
CASSRLGTPNTEAFF
TGTGCCAGCAGCAGGCTGGGGACGCCGAACACTGAAGCTTTCTTT
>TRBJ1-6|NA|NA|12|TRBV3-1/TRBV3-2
CATSEGNSPLHF
TGTGCCACCTCGGAAGGAAATTCACCCCTCCACTTT
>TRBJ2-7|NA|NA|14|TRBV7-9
CASSFGGQSYEQYF
TGTGCCAGCAGCTTCGGGGGACAGAGCTACGAGCAGTACTTC
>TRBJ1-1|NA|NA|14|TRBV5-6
CASSLVRGGTEAFF
TGTGCCAGCAGCTTGGTCAGGGGAGGGACTGAAGCTTTCTTT
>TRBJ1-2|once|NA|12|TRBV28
CASSVQVAGYTF
TGTGCCAGCAGTGTACAGGTGGCTGGCTACACCTTC
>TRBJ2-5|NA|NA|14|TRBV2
CASREQVSQETQYF
TGTGCCAGCAGGGAGCAGGTTTCGCAAGAGACCCAGTACTTC
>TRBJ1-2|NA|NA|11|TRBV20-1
CSADSNYGYTF
TGCAGTGCGGACAGCAACTATGGCTACACCTTC
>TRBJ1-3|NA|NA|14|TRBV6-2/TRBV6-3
CASSSDSLGNTIYF
TGTGCCAGCAGTTCGGACAGCCTTGGAAACACCATATATTTT